The next 2 T cell receptor beta chains were all read from a single sample in a study of beta chain features in type 1 diabetes. Expressed TCRB transcripts were sequenced after all isolated RNA was converted to cDNA. Method: immunoSEQ multiplex PCR; TCRdb's copy keeps in-frame clones and lacks some. The sample lists nearly 250,000 clones, more than 65% occurring once. Material: naive CD4+ T cells from blood. These receptors were taken from a man aged 25 to 45 in good health.

The chain employs TRBV29-1 and TRBJ2-3; 7 bases fit TRBD2. Losses at the gene ends were 6 bases for V and 5 bases for J; bases not matched to a gene: 5. The V gene's germline CDR1 is SQVTM and CDR2 ANQGSEA. There are 12 residues in the CDR3. CDR3 protein: CSVRGRGDTQYF. As DNA, the CDR3 is TGCAGCGTGCGGGGGAGGGGAGATACGCAGTATTTT.

This chain joins TRBV13 and TRBJ2-1; unclear D gene. The CDR3 is 15 amino acids. The ends were cut back, 4 bases at V and 9 bases at J, with 19 bases in the middle. Germline CDR1 is PRHDT and CDR2 is FYEKMQ (reference sequence). As DNA, the CDR3 is TGTGCCAGCAGCTCTACGGTACAAGTAGAGGTTGAGCAGTTCTTC. It yields the protein CASSSTVQVEVEQFF.